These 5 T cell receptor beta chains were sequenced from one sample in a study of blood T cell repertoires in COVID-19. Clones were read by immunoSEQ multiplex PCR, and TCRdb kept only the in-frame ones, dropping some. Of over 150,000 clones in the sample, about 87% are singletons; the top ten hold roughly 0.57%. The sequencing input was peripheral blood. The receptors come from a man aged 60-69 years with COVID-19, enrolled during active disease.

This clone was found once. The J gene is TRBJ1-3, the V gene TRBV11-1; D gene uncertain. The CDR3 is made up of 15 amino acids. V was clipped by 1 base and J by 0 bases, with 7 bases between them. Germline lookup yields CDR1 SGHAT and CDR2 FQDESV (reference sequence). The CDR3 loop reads CASSLGHGSGNTIYF. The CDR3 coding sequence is TGTGCCAGCAGCTTAGGACACGGCTCTGGAAACACCATATATTTT.

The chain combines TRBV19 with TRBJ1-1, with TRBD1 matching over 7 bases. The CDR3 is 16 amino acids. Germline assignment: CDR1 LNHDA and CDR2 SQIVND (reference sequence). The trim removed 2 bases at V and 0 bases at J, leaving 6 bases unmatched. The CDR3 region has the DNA TGTGCCAGTAGTATAACACAGGGGACCATGAACACTGAAGCTTTCTTT. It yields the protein CASSITQGTMNTEAFF. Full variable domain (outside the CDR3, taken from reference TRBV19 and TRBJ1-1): DGGITQSPKYLFRKEGQNVTLSCEQNLNHDAMYWYRQDPGQGLRLIYYSQIVNDFQKGDIAEGYSVSREKKESFPLTVTSAQKNPTAFYLCASSITQGTMNTEAFFGQGTRLTVV.

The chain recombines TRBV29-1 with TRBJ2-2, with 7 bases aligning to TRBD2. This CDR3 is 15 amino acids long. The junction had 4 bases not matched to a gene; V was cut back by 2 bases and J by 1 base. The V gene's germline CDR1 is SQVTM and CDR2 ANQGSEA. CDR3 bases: TGCAGCGTTGAATCGGCTAGCGGGAACACCGGGGAGCTGTTTTTT. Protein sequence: CSVESASGNTGELFF.

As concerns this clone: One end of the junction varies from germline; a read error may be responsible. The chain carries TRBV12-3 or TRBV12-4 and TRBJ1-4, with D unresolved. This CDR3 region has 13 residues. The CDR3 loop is CASSLDSLEELFF. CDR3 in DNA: TGTGCCAGCAGCTTAGATAGTCTCGAGGAACTGTTTTTT.

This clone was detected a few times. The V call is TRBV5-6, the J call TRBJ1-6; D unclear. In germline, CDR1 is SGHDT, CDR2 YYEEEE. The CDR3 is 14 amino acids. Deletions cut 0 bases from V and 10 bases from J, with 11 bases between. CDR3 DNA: TGTGCCAGCAGCTTGGCTGGCGGCGGCTCACCCCTCCACTTT. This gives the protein CASSLAGGGSPLHF. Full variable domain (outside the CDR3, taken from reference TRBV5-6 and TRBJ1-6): DAGVTQSPTHLIKTRGQQVTLRCSPKSGHDTVSWYQQALGQGPQFIFQYYEEEERQRGNFPDRFSGHQFPNYSSELNVNALLLGDSALYLCASSLAGGGSPLHFGNGTRLTVT.